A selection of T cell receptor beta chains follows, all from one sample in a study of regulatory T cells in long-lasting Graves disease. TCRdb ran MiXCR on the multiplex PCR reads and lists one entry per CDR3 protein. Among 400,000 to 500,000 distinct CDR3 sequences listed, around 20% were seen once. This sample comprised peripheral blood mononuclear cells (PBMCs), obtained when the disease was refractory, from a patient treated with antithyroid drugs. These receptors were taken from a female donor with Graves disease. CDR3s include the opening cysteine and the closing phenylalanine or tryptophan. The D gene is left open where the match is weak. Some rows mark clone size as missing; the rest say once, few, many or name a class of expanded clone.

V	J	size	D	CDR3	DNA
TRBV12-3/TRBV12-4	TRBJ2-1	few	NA	CASSPGQSMGNEQFF	TGTGCCAGCAGTCCCGGGCAATCCATGGGCAATGAGCAGTTCTTC
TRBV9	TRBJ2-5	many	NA	CASSVGGLGKETQYF	TGTGCCAGCAGCGTAGGCGGACTCGGTAAAGAGACCCAGTACTTC
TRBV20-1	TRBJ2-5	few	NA	CSAPRPGINQETQYF	TGCAGTGCTCCCCGCCCCGGGATCAACCAAGAGACCCAGTACTTC
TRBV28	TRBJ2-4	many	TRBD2	CASSLTLRTSGAKNIQYF	TGTGCCAGCAGTTTAACTCTGAGAACTAGCGGAGCCAAAAACATTCAGTACTTC
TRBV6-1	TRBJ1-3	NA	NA	CASLPHDSSGNTIYF	TGTGCCAGCCTTCCCCATGACAGCTCTGGAAACACCATATATTTT
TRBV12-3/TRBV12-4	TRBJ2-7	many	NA	CASTATLSRPPFYEQYF	TGTGCCAGCACCGCAACCCTCTCGAGACCACCCTTCTACGAGCAGTACTTC
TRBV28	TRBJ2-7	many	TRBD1	CASSLSAGQGSYEQYF	TGTGCCAGCAGTTTATCTGCTGGACAGGGTTCCTACGAGCAGTACTTC
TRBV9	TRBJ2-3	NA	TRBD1	CASSGQGDTQYF	TGTGCCAGCAGCGGACAGGGGGATACGCAGTATTTT
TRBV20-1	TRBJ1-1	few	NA	CSTWGTQVILNTEAFF	TGCAGTACCTGGGGGACACAGGTTATTTTGAACACTGAAGCTTTCTTT
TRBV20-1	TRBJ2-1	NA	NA	CSARDGNRDYNEQFF	TGCAGTGCTAGAGATGGGAACAGGGACTACAATGAGCAGTTCTTC
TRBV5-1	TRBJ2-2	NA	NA	CASRGDTSNTGELFF	TGCGCCAGCCGCGGGGACACCTCGAACACCGGGGAGCTGTTTTTT
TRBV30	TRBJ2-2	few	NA	CAWRKDGGELFF	TGTGCCTGGAGAAAAGATGGCGGGGAGCTGTTTTTT
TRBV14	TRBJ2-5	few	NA	CASSRRPEGPRAYF	TGTGCCAGCAGCCGTCGCCCTGAGGGACCCCGGGCGTACTTC
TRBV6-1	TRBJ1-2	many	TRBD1	CASSEQGTGRYGYTF	TGTGCCAGCAGTGAACAAGGGACAGGCCGCTATGGCTACACCTTC
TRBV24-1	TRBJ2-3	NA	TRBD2	CATSDVGLAGGTDTQYF	TGTGCCACCAGTGATGTGGGACTAGCGGGAGGCACAGATACGCAGTATTTT
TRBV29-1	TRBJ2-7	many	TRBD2	CSVRLAGYEQYF	TGCAGCGTGCGACTAGCGGGCTACGAGCAGTACTTC
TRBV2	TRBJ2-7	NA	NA	CASSDGQEREQYF	TGTGCCAGCAGTGACGGGCAGGAGAGGGAGCAGTACTTC
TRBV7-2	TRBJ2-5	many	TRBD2	CASSSRPSGRASETQYF	TGTGCCAGCAGCTCCCGTCCGAGCGGGAGGGCCTCGGAGACCCAGTACTTC
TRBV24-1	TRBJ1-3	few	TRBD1	CATSDAGTDSGNTIYF	TGTGCCACCAGTGATGCTGGGACAGACTCTGGAAACACCATATATTTT
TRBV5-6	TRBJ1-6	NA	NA	CASSITREGWYSPLHF	TGTGCCAGCAGCATCACCCGAGAAGGGTGGTATTCACCCCTCCACTTT
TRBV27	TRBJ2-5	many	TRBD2	CASSLLGLAGGETQYF	TGTGCCAGCAGTTTATTGGGACTAGCGGGGGGTGAGACCCAGTACTTC
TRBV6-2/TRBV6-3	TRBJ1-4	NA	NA	CASRNMWRGGHNEKLFF	TGTGCCAGCAGAAATATGTGGAGGGGGGGACATAATGAAAAACTGTTTTTT
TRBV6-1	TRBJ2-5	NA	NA	CASSGGTPGETQYF	TGTGCCAGCAGTGGAGGGACCCCTGGGGAGACCCAGTACTTC
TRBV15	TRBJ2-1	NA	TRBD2	CAASVTVLAVYNEQFF	TGTGCCGCCAGCGTAACGGTGCTAGCGGTCTACAATGAGCAGTTCTTC
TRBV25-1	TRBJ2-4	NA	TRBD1	CASSEGQGVSIQYF	TGTGCCAGCAGTGAAGGACAGGGAGTCAGCATTCAATACTTC
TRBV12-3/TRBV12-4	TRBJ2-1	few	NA	CASSLPRAGSYEQFF	TGTGCCAGCAGTCTACCCCGGGCGGGAAGCTATGAGCAGTTCTTC
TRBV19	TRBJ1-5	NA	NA	CASSIRSDGRQWPQHF	TGTGCCAGTAGTATAAGGTCGGACGGACGGCAATGGCCCCAGCATTTT
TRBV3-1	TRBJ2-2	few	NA	CASSQVFSTGELFF	TGTGCCAGCAGCCAAGTTTTTAGCACCGGGGAGCTGTTTTTT
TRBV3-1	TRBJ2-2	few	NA	CASSQTRGPTGELFF	TGTGCCAGCAGCCAAACAAGGGGCCCCACCGGGGAGCTGTTTTTT
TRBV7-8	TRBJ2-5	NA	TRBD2	CASSLVWGLATETQYF	TGTGCCAGCAGCTTAGTATGGGGACTAGCCACAGAGACCCAGTACTTC
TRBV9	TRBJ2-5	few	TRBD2	CASSIAGDPVQETQYF	TGTGCCAGCAGCATAGCGGGAGACCCTGTCCAAGAGACCCAGTACTTC
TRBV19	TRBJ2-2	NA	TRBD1	CASFYDRANTGELFF	TGTGCCAGTTTCTATGACAGGGCGAACACCGGGGAGCTGTTTTTT
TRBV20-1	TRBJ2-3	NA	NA	CSAIGRLATSTDTQYF	TGCAGTGCTATAGGACGGCTAGCAACGAGCACAGATACGCAGTATTTT
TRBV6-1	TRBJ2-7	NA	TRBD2	CASSERGKYEQYF	TGTGCCAGCAGTGAGCGGGGGAAATACGAGCAGTACTTC
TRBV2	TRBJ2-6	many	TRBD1	CASRTGGGSGANVLTF	TGTGCCAGCAGGACAGGGGGCGGCTCTGGGGCCAACGTCCTGACTTTC
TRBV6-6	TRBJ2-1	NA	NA	CASSYSGWLDSYNEQFF	TGTGCCAGCAGTTACTCGGGGTGGCTAGACTCCTACAATGAGCAGTTCTTC
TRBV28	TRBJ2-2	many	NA	CASTKGRVDTGELFF	TGTGCCAGCACCAAGGGCAGGGTCGACACCGGGGAGCTGTTTTTT
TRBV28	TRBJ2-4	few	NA	CASSLWDSDKNIQYF	TGTGCCAGCAGTTTATGGGACAGTGATAAAAACATTCAGTACTTC
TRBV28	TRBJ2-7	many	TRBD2	CASSSLAGRTYEQYF	TGTGCCAGCAGTTCCCTAGCGGGGAGAACCTACGAGCAGTACTTC
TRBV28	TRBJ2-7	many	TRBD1	CASSADRGDPYEQYF	TGTGCCAGCAGTGCGGACAGGGGTGACCCATACGAGCAGTACTTC
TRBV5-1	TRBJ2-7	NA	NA	CASSTRIGQAYEQYF	TGCGCCAGCAGCACGCGAATAGGGCAGGCCTACGAGCAGTACTTC
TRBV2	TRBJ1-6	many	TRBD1	CASSDYSGQANSPLHF	TGTGCCAGCAGTGATTATAGTGGACAGGCAAATTCACCCCTCCACTTT
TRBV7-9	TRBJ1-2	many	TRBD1	CASSLIGTGLNYGYTF	TGTGCCAGCAGCTTAATCGGGACAGGACTAAACTATGGCTACACCTTC
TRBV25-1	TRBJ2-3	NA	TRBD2	CASSEILPSGDTQYF	TGTGCCAGCAGTGAAATATTACCTAGCGGAGATACGCAGTATTTT
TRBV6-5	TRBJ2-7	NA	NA	CASSYSSGGLGEQYF	TGTGCCAGCAGTTACTCTTCCGGGGGGCTGGGGGAGCAGTACTTC
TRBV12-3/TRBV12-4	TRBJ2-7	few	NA	CASRDDSSYEQYF	TGTGCCAGCAGAGATGACAGCTCCTACGAGCAGTACTTC
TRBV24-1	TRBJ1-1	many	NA	CATSDGGALRTEAFF	TGTGCCACCAGTGATGGGGGCGCCCTGCGGACTGAAGCTTTCTTT
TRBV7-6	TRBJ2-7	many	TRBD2	CASSLSPLAGGPDEQYF	TGTGCCAGCAGCTTAAGTCCCCTAGCGGGAGGGCCGGACGAGCAGTACTTC
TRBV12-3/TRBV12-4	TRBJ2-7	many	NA	CASRGRDNTYEQYF	TGTGCCAGCAGGGGCCGGGACAATACCTACGAGCAGTACTTC
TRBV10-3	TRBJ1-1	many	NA	CAISARGTAGKNTEAFF	TGTGCCATCAGTGCTCGAGGAACGGCAGGAAAGAACACTGAAGCTTTCTTT
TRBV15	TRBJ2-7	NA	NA	CTTSRGSSYEQYF	TGTACCACCAGCAGGGGAAGCTCCTACGAGCAGTACTTC
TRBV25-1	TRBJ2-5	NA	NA	CASSERGGQETQYF	TGTGCCAGCAGTGAAAGGGGCGGCCAAGAGACCCAGTACTTC
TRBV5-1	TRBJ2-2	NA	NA	CASSLDTTNTGELFF	TGCGCCAGCAGCCTAGATACAACGAACACCGGGGAGCTGTTTTTT
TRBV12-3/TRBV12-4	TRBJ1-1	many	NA	CASSLGGVGEAFF	TGTGCCAGCAGTTTGGGGGGGGTGGGTGAAGCTTTCTTT